Shown below are 16 T cell receptor beta chains from a single sample sequenced in a study of blood T cell repertoires in COVID-19. Produced via immunoSEQ multiplex PCR; TCRdb's table is partial and in-frame only. The sample carries roughly 210,000 clones, roughly 91% recorded once. The sample taken for sequencing was PBMCs or T cells enriched from blood (not recorded which). The source is a man aged 25-45 years in a cohort exposed to, infected with or recovered from COVID-19 (not recorded which).

On this clone: The same CDR3 is also encoded by other DNA sequences in this sample. V and J are TRBV29-1 and TRBJ1-2; a weak D match, TRBD1 (6 bases). V was clipped by 5 bases and J by 3 bases, with 10 bases between them. The germline gives CDR1 SQVTM, CDR2 ANQGSEA. This CDR3 is 12 amino acids long. CDR3 protein: CSVQPGDYGYTF. As DNA, the CDR3 is TGCAGCGTTCAACCAGGGGACTATGGCTACACCTTC.

The chain has TRBV10-1 and TRBJ1-1; 7 nucleotides match TRBD1. J gave up 6 bases and V 0 bases, and 4 bases lay outside the gene matches. The CDR3 extends over 14 amino acids. CDR1 is WNHNN, CDR2 SYGVQD, per germline (reference sequence). The CDR3 DNA follows: TGCGCCAGCAGTGAGTCGAGAGGGGGCCCTGAAGCTTTCTTT. Translated: CASSESRGGPEAFF.

This rearrangement joins TRBV7-9 to TRBJ2-7; 7 bases match TRBD2. The CDR3 totals 15 residues. J was trimmed by 0 bases and V by 5 bases; bases with no gene match: 7. The germline gives CDR1 SEHNR, CDR2 FQNEAQ (reference sequence). The CDR3 nucleotides read TGTGCCAGCAGCGGATCTAGCGGAGGCTCCTACGAGCAGTACTTC. It encodes CASSGSSGGSYEQYF.

V and J are TRBV27 and TRBJ1-5; D possibly corresponds to TRBD1 (6 bases). Deletions cut 2 bases from V and 4 bases from J, with 12 bases between. Per germline, CDR1 MNHEY and CDR2 SMNVEV (reference sequence). The CDR3 runs 15 residues. CDR3 amino acids: CASSLRPGVNQPQHF. The DNA for the CDR3 is TGTGCCAGCAGTTTACGCCCAGGGGTAAATCAGCCCCAGCATTTT.

The V call is TRBV5-1, the J call TRBJ1-2, with a weak D call TRBD1 (6 bases). The germline V and J ends were trimmed by 0 bases and 4 bases, with 7 bases remaining between them. This CDR3 contains 13 residues. From germline, CDR1 is SGHRS and CDR2 YFSETQ. For the CDR3, the DNA is TGCGCCAGCAGCTTGGACAGGGTCTATGGCTACACCTTC. Translation gives CASSLDRVYGYTF. Complete variable domain (other parts from reference TRBV5-1 and TRBJ1-2): KAGVTQTPRYLIKTRGQQVTLSCSPISGHRSVSWYQQTPGQGLQFLFEYFSETQRNKGNFPGRFSGRQFSNSRSEMNVSTLELGDSALYLCASSLDRVYGYTFGSGTRLTVV.

The chain employs TRBV19 and TRBJ2-7; the D gene is possibly TRBD2 (5 bases). This CDR3 has 15 amino acids. Trimming removed 5 bases from V and 1 base from J, with 15 bases in between. Germline values: CDR1 LNHDA, CDR2 SQIVND (reference sequence). The CDR3 DNA reads TGTGCCAGTAGTTTCTCAGACGCGGGTTCCTACGAGCAGTACTTC. Its protein is CASSFSDAGSYEQYF. Full variable domain (remainder filled in from reference TRBV19 and TRBJ2-7): DGGITQSPKYLFRKEGQNVTLSCEQNLNHDAMYWYRQDPGQGLRLIYYSQIVNDFQKGDIAEGYSVSREKKESFPLTVTSAQKNPTAFYLCASSFSDAGSYEQYFGPGTRLTVT.

This clone was observed a handful of times. The chain carries TRBV18 and TRBJ2-7; 7 bases are shared with TRBD2. The CDR3 loop spans 13 amino acids. Trimming took 6 bases from V and 3 from J; bases not matched to a gene: 5. The germline CDR1 and CDR2 sequences are KGHSH and LQKENI. As DNA, the CDR3 is TGTGCCAGCTCGGGCGGGACTAACTACGAGCAGTACTTC. Translated: CASSGGTNYEQYF.

The chain has TRBV21-1 and TRBJ2-3; TRBD1 is the table's D call and was not checked against the DNA. TRBV21-1 is flagged as a pseudogene. This CDR3 is built from 15 residues. The CDR3, as DNA: TGTGCCAGCAGCAAAGGACAGAAGGTCCCAGATACGCAGTATTTT. It encodes CASSKGQKVPDTQYF.

The chain combines TRBV18 with TRBJ1-2; TRBD1 matches at 9 bases. Germline loops: CDR1 KGHSH, CDR2 LQKENI. The CDR3 is made up of 16 amino acids. Germline trimming cut 3 bases from V and 8 bases from J; bases unmatched to any gene: 13. CDR3 region: CASSPRILTGGQGYTF. CDR3 bases: TGTGCCAGCTCACCCCGGATTCTTACAGGGGGCCAAGGCTACACCTTC. Full variable domain (missing parts from reference TRBV18 and TRBJ1-2): NAGVMQNPRHLVRRRGQEARLRCSPMKGHSHVYWYRQLPEEGLKFMVYLQKENIIDESGMPKERFSAEFPKEGPSILRIQQVVRGDSAAYFCASSPRILTGGQGYTFGSGTRLTVV.

V and J are TRBV5-4 and TRBJ1-6, with TRBD1 matching 8 bases. The junction had 3 bases not matched to a gene; V was cut back by 3 bases and J by 7 bases. The CDR3 is made up of 14 amino acids. Germline-derived CDR1 and CDR2 are SGHNT and YYREEE (reference sequence). The CDR3, as DNA: TGTGCCAGCAGCTCCCAGGGGGCGAATTCACCCCTCCACTTT. Translation gives CASSSQGANSPLHF.

The chain links TRBV19 to TRBJ1-1; 9 bases line up with TRBD1. The CDR3 totals 15 residues. CDR1 and CDR2 (germline): LNHDA, SQIVND (reference sequence). Trimming removed 6 bases from V and 4 bases from J; junction bases left unmatched: 9. The CDR3 DNA is TGTGCCAGTAGACCCGACAGGGGGTTTTTCACTGAAGCTTTCTTT. It translates to CASRPDRGFFTEAFF.

The gene calls are TRBV11-2 and TRBJ2-2; 15 positions match TRBD2. Looked up from germline, CDR1 is SGHAT and CDR2 is FQNNGV. This CDR3 has 18 amino acids. The ends lost 5 bases at V and 5 bases at J; junction bases unmatched: 9. CDR3 DNA sequence: TGTGCCAGCAGCGAAGGGACTAGCGGGAGGTCGTTTACCGGGGAGCTGTTTTTT. Translated: CASSEGTSGRSFTGELFF.

The genes are TRBV6-5 and TRBJ1-1; a weak D match, TRBD1 (5 bases). Looked up from germline, CDR1 is MNHEY and CDR2 is SVGAGI. This CDR3 region has 14 residues. With 6 bases removed from V and 0 bases from J, the gap between germline ends came to 11 bases. The CDR3 spells CASRPTALNTEAFF. As DNA, the CDR3 is TGTGCCAGCAGACCGACAGCATTGAACACTGAAGCTTTCTTT.

This sequence joins TRBV27 and TRBJ2-7; D perhaps matches TRBD2 (5 bases). This CDR3 comprises 15 residues. CDR1 and CDR2 (germline): MNHEY, SMNVEV (reference sequence). The V end was cut by 0 bases, the J end by 6 bases, with 15 bases between. The CDR3 nucleotides read TGTGCCAGCAGTTTATCGAGCGGCCGGGGAAGCGAGCAGTACTTC. Amino acids: CASSLSSGRGSEQYF.

The CDR3 here is CASSQGHTGGLAYGYTF. Here the CDR3 DNA reads TGCGCCAGCAGCCAAGGTCACACAGGGGGCCTTGCCTATGGCTACACCTTC. V usage is TRBV4-1 and J usage is TRBJ1-2; TRBD1 matches 9 bases. After removal of 1 base from V and 4 bases from J, the junction contained 10 bases not matched to a gene. Germline V gives CDR1 MGHRA, CDR2 YSYEKL. The CDR3 has 17 residues.

J is TRBJ2-1 and V is TRBV9, with 14 bases aligning to TRBD2. The CDR3 is made up of 18 amino acids. V gave up 3 bases and J gave up 7 bases; unmatched junction bases: 12. Germline loops: CDR1 SGDLS, CDR2 YYNGEE. CDR3: CASSAFPTSGRVGNEQFF. The CDR3 DNA is TGTGCCAGCAGCGCATTCCCGACTAGCGGGAGGGTGGGGAATGAGCAGTTCTTC.